Given below is one TCR beta chain in context. What it binds is not known. Using genomic DNA as the template, TCR beta VDJ and CDR3 profiling was carried out. Using its own MiXCR run on the reads, TCRdb lists one record per CDR3 protein. The profile covers around 200,000 distinct CDR3 sequences, with 60% to 80% appearing a single time and roughly 62% taken by the ten largest. The patients chosen for sequencing had shown expansion of CD8+CD57+ cells (detected by flow cytometry). Each patient had severe acquired aplastic anemia. CDR3 size: 12 residues. The germline CDR1 and CDR2 sequences are SQVTM and ANQGSEA. Trimming removed 4 bases at V and 7 bases at J, with 14 bases between. This specimen belongs to a study of CD8+CD57+ T cells in acquired aplastic anemia. About the study: When averaged, DNA from sorted CD4+ and CD8+ cells came to approximately 3 ug. Study observations and caveats: Shared by patients and controls, 25 to 30 CD8+ CDR3s were abundant in patients. Between patients and controls, CD8+ Simpson's diversity did not vary significantly.

This receptor was obtained from a human donor with aplastic anemia. Sequencing was done on a sample of sorted CD4+, CD8+, or CD8+CD57+ T cells (not recorded which) from PBMCs. This chain connects TRBV29-1 to TRBJ2-7; perhaps TRBD1 as D (6 bases). As DNA, the CDR3 is TGCAGCGTTGCACAGGGCCAGCGGGAGCAGTACTTC. It specifies CSVAQGQREQYF.